The clone carrying this T cell receptor (beta chain) was seen just once. This sample is part of a study of OX40 agonist ivuxolimab in advanced cancers. As for the study in general: Patients received ivuxolimab, an agonistic anti-OX40 (CD134) antibody. Dose-escalation patients had hepatocellular carcinoma, melanoma, renal cell or head and neck cancer. At roughly 83% male, the cohort had a mean age of about 60 years, ranging from 23 to 79.

V shed 4 bases and J 1 base; nucleotides not matched to a gene: 3. The CDR3 has 15 residues. Per germline, CDR1 MGHRA and CDR2 YSYEKL. Measured with immunoSEQ multiplex PCR; TCRdb has only the in-frame clones, and not every one. The table has approximately 80,000 clones, about 90% seen once. The TCR comes from an adult with an advanced solid tumor such as melanoma, head and neck, liver or kidney cancer. The chain links TRBV4-1 to TRBJ1-4; TRBD1 matches at 7 bases. The sequencing used CD4+ or CD8+ T cells sorted from blood, collected in a trial of the OX40 agonist ivuxolimab. The CDR3 DNA reads TGCGCCAGCAGCCGCCGACAGGGAACTAATGAAAAACTGTTTTTT. Encoded protein: CASSRRQGTNEKLFF.